This entry concerns a single T cell receptor beta chain. Antigen specificity is unknown. cDNA libraries for TCR beta contained unique molecular identifiers. MiXCR was run by TCRdb on the PCR reads, yielding one entry per CDR3 protein. The sample yields about 770,000 distinct CDR3 sequences, 35% to 55% seen once. The sample originates from a study of post-analysis software for immune sequencing data. General study findings and limits: Elevated frequency relative to controls characterized roughly 5 TRBV segments in patients, TRBV5-6, TRBV5-1 and TRBV20-1 among them.

Germline assignment: CDR1 KGHDR and CDR2 SFDVKD. The CDR3 is made up of 16 amino acids. After removal of 3 bases from V and 6 bases from J, the junction contained 10 bases not matched to a gene. This clonotype was sampled from a girl aged 5 to 17 with multiple sclerosis. The rearrangement joins TRBV24-1 to TRBJ2-3, with TRBD1 identical over 8 bases. Sample: blood. CDR3: CATSDPGQDLRDTQYF. In DNA, the CDR3 is TGTGCCACCAGTGATCCGGGACAGGACCTGAGGGATACGCAGTATTTT.